The T cell receptor (beta chain) described here comes from a study of cytomegalovirus exposure and HLA in healthy donors. Study overall: In an early release, HLA-typed donors contributed about 79 million unique TCR sequences.

To note about this clone: Its antigen is unknown.

A multiplex PCR was run with 60 Vbeta primers and 13 Jbeta primers. Produced via immunoSEQ multiplex PCR; TCRdb's table is partial and in-frame only. The table has 150,000 to 200,000 clones, more than 80% seen once. General study results and limits: The classifier was said to identify cytomegalovirus status with high specificity and sensitivity. 16,951 TCR beta sequences were associated with HLA alleles at 0.05 false discovery rate in a later analysis. The study recorded 164 TCR beta chains that were cytomegalovirus-associated.

V was cut by 0 bases and J by 0 bases, with 7 bases left in between. Per germline, CDR1 SGDLS and CDR2 YYNGEE. CDR3 length: 15 residues. The sequence came from a woman aged 18-30 years in good health and CMV-seronegative. The sample taken for sequencing was PBMCs. The chain combines TRBV9 with TRBJ1-3; D is ambiguous. The CDR3 nucleotides read TGTGCCAGCAGCGTAGCCGGAGCCTCTGGAAACACCATATATTTT. This translates into CASSVAGASGNTIYF.